This section outlines one TCR beta chain sequence together with its context. Its binding antigen is unknown. Base qualities are not recorded, but no much larger clone differs from it by a single base. The time point label on this specimen signifies: sample from adult after SARS-CoV-2 infection, after symptom onset. A couple of convalescent COVID-19 patients, sampled after symptom onset from adults with prior SARS-CoV-2 infection, were also TCR-sequenced for comparison. The CDR3 regions of human TCRbeta chains were analyzed by immunosequencing. The original methods were these. TCRs in the repertoires were matched against a reference library of SARS-CoV-2-specific TCRs that had been generated with the MIRA antigen-specificity platform. Breadth meant the fraction of unique TCRs that were SARS-CoV-2-associated, whereas depth meant the fraction of total T cells that were SARS-CoV-2-associated. Each spike-specific TCR was assigned to its reactive spike region and to a CD4 or CD8 class using the MIRA data. Log10-transformed breadth and depth values were compared by one-way ANOVA with Sidak's multiple comparisons tests. Drawn from immuneACCESS, this table holds only the in-frame rearrangements with V and J called that TCRdb kept. Clones are partly lost; checked studies trace under half to an unresolved V gene and leave the rest unexplained. That table is the source of V, J and clone size, and D and trimming were worked out from the DNA. Counted in this sample were some 150,000 clones; 88% of them appeared once. The ten largest account for approximately 7% of the sample.

Reading from cysteine to phenylalanine, the CDR3 counts 13 amino acids. Kept here is only the CDR3 DNA, which spans 39 bases and is read in frame from base 1. V is reduced by 10 bases and J by 0 bases, leaving a spacing of 12 bases between them. Sequences MNHEY (CDR1) and SVGAGI (CDR2) are obtained from the germline V gene. These data come from a study of T cell responses to AZD1222 COVID-19 vaccine (dated by TCRdb to the early 2020s). The study in broad terms: A total of roughly 240 trial participants underwent TCR sequencing, of whom roughly 210 received two doses of AZD1222 and roughly 25 received two doses of the MenACWY control vaccine. Trial participants were enrolled by age into subgroups of 18-55, 56-69 and 70-plus years, and around 150, 28 and 57 TCR-sequenced participants, respectively, were included in these subgroups. The study at large found these results: Because no day 14 peak-response samples were available, the repertoires could be characterized only after the peak T cell response. The vaccine-associated CD4 TCRs covered the entire spike protein, and the dominant responses fell in regions 160-218 and 743-854. Participants were mostly white British and included more females than males, and it was suggested by the authors that clonal diversity may have been underestimated. The 56-69-year group was small, and its depth increase did not reach significance, likely because of low power. Only 5 to 7 AZD1222 recipients were SARS-CoV-2 seropositive at baseline, limiting conclusions about previously exposed vaccinees. Epitopes outside the regions mutated in the B.1.351 and B.1.1.7 variants were reportedly recognized by nearly half of the unique spike-specific TCRs. Spike-specific TCR breadth and depth rose significantly after two AZD1222 doses compared with day 0 and with MenACWY recipients.

Specimen: peripheral blood, collected after recovery from COVID-19. The chain employs TRBV6-5 and TRBJ1-1; TRBD1 might be the D gene, on 6 matching bases. The source is an adult who had recovered from COVID-19. The nucleotide sequence is TGTGCCATTACGGGACAATTGAACACTGAAGCTTTCTTT. This is translated as CAITGQLNTEAFF.